The 19 T cell receptor beta chains given below trace back to one sample, sequenced in a study of blood T cell repertoires in COVID-19. Generated by immunoSEQ multiplex PCR, the TCRdb table keeps only in-frame clones and is missing some. This table holds about 320,000 clones, 85% found once. Sequencing was carried out using PBMCs or T cells enriched from blood (not recorded which). These receptors originate from a woman in her twenties or thirties who had been exposed to COVID-19.

The chain has TRBV6-5 and TRBJ1-1, with TRBD1 matching over 7 bases. Germline V gene sequence: CDR1 MNHEY, CDR2 SVGAGI. This CDR3 comprises 12 residues. With V trimmed by 10 bases and J by 4 bases, 6 bases remained unmatched. As DNA, the CDR3 is TGTGCCATAACAGGGGTGGGCACTGAAGCTTTCTTT. Amino acids: CAITGVGTEAFF.

The chain carries TRBV19 and TRBJ2-6, with TRBD2 matching over 8 bases. This CDR3 region has 18 residues. V shed 7 bases, J shed 2 bases, and the junction held 13 bases outside the gene matches. Germline loops: CDR1 LNHDA, CDR2 SQIVND (reference sequence). The CDR3 DNA follows: TGTGCCAGTACCACGAGGAACCGGGGGGGAACTGGGGCCAACGTCCTGACTTTC. Its protein is CASTTRNRGGTGANVLTF.

The chain uses TRBV11-1 and TRBJ2-5; D is unclear. Germline V gene lookup returns CDR1 SGHAT and CDR2 FQDESV (reference sequence). The germline V and J ends were trimmed by 1 base and 0 bases, with 12 bases remaining between them. This CDR3 spans 16 amino acids. The CDR3 DNA is TGTGCCAGCAGCTTAGGAACAGACCAGTACCAAGAGACCCAGTACTTC. Translation gives CASSLGTDQYQETQYF. The full variable domain, its missing parts supplied by reference TRBV11-1 and TRBJ2-5, is EAEVAQSPRYKITEKSQAVAFWCDPISGHATLYWYRQILGQGPELLVQFQDESVVDDSQLPKDRFSAERLKGVDSTLKIQPAELGDSAMYLCASSLGTDQYQETQYFGPGTRLLVL.

V and J are TRBV29-1 and TRBJ2-7, with 11 bases fitting TRBD2. V dropped 6 bases and J dropped 3; count of bases not matched to a gene: 7. The CDR3 contains 14 residues. The germline V gene has CDR1 SQVTM and CDR2 ANQGSEA. The CDR3 bases are TGCAGCGTCCCTTCAACTAGCGGGAGCTACGAGCAGTACTTC. As protein: CSVPSTSGSYEQYF.

In this sample, this clone turned up many times. The chain uses TRBV19 and TRBJ2-2, with 7 bases that match TRBD2. Trimming removed 7 bases from V and 4 bases from J; junction bases left unmatched: 9. Germline V gene lookup returns CDR1 LNHDA and CDR2 SQIVND (reference sequence). The CDR3 has 15 amino acids. In DNA, the CDR3 is TGTGCCAGTAAACGGGGGGAAGGGGCCACCGGGGAGCTGTTTTTT. Protein product: CASKRGEGATGELFF.

V is TRBV3-1 (or the pseudogene TRBV3-2) and J is TRBJ2-2, with 12 bases identical to TRBD2. The V and J ends lost 2 bases and 11 bases, in that order; junction bases with no gene match: 9. Per the germline V gene, CDR1 is LGHDT and CDR2 is YNNKEL (reference sequence). The CDR3 totals 16 residues. CDR3 nucleotide sequence: TGTGCCAGCAGCCAACCCATAGGACTAGCGGGGAGAGAGCTGTTTTTT. Translating it yields CASSQPIGLAGRELFF.

The CDR3 sequence is CTRRGLSTPLHF. CDR3 nucleotide sequence: TGTACCCGTCGGGGTCTGTCTACACCCCTCCACTTT. J is TRBJ1-6 and V is TRBV27, with D uncertain. CDR3 length equals 12 residues. The germline CDR1 and CDR2 sequences are MNHEY and SMNVEV (reference sequence).

The chain has TRBV7-9 and TRBJ1-2; 9 bases are shared with TRBD1. The J segment lost 7 bases and the V segment lost 5 bases, leaving 11 bases of the junction unmatched. In germline, CDR1 is SEHNR, CDR2 FQNEAQ (reference sequence). The CDR3 totals 15 residues. CDR3 residues: CASSITGTGFSGYTF. Here the CDR3 DNA reads TGTGCCAGCAGCATAACCGGGACAGGGTTCAGTGGCTACACCTTC.

This clone was observed once. The chain recombines TRBV10-1 with TRBJ1-6; D not resolved. The V end lost 7 bases, the J end lost 6 bases, and 7 bases lay between the germline ends. The CDR3 is 12 amino acids. Germline assignment: CDR1 WNHNN and CDR2 SYGVQD (reference sequence). CDR3 nucleotides: TGCGCCAGCAAGCGAGGTAATTCACCCCTCCACTTT. This sequence encodes CASKRGNSPLHF.

In its sample, this clone was seen once. The rearrangement uses TRBV19 and TRBJ1-1; TRBD1 agrees at 7 bases. The CDR3 runs 14 residues. In germline, CDR1 is LNHDA, CDR2 SQIVND (reference sequence). Unmatched junction bases numbered 9, after V lost 7 bases and J lost 4 bases. DNA for the CDR3: TGTGCCAGTATCCTGGGGGCAGGGGGCACTGAAGCTTTCTTT. The encoded protein is CASILGAGGTEAFF.

This chain links TRBV24-1 with TRBJ2-7; 10 bases align to TRBD1. V gave up 3 bases and J gave up 5 bases; unmatched junction bases: 12. The CDR3 length is 17 residues. The germline V gene has CDR1 KGHDR and CDR2 SFDVKD. As DNA, the CDR3 is TGTGCCACCAGTGATCACAGGTTTGACAGGGGGCGGGACGAGCAGTACTTC. Translated: CATSDHRFDRGRDEQYF.

This clone was observed a single time. The V and J genes are TRBV9 and TRBJ2-7; TRBD2 might be the D (6 bases). The CDR3 runs to 14 residues. V lost 1 base and J 0 bases, leaving 8 bases between the germline ends. Looked up from germline, CDR1 is SGDLS and CDR2 is YYNGEE. CDR3 amino acids: CASSVRTNSYEQYF. The CDR3, as DNA: TGTGCCAGCAGCGTAAGGACTAACTCCTACGAGCAGTACTTC. Looking up the rest from reference TRBV9 and TRBJ2-7 gives the full variable domain: DSGVTQTPKHLITATGQRVTLRCSPRSGDLSVYWYQQSLDQGLQFLIQYYNGEERAKGNILERFSAQQFPDLHSELNLSSLELGDSALYFCASSVRTNSYEQYFGPGTRLTVT.

The chain combines TRBV7-8 with TRBJ1-1; perhaps TRBD1 as D (5 bases). With 3 bases removed from V and 2 bases from J, the gap between germline ends came to 13 bases. Per germline, CDR1 SGHVS and CDR2 FQNEAQ. The CDR3 has 15 residues. CDR3 protein: CASSFGGTANTEAFF. In DNA form, the CDR3 reads TGTGCCAGCAGCTTTGGAGGGACGGCAAACACTGAAGCTTTCTTT.

V is TRBV5-5 and J is TRBJ2-7, with 7 positions matching TRBD2. The CDR3 consists of 13 residues. The V gene's germline CDR1 is SGHKS and CDR2 YYEKEE (reference sequence). V shed 0 bases, J shed 6 bases, and the junction held 3 bases outside the gene matches. The CDR3: CASSLGGSVEQYF. The CDR3 bases are TGTGCCAGCAGCTTGGGCGGGAGTGTCGAGCAGTACTTC. The whole variable domain, remainder taken from reference TRBV5-5 and TRBJ2-7, is DAGVTQSPTHLIKTRGQQVTLRCSPISGHKSVSWYQQVLGQGPQFIFQYYEKEERGRGNFPDRFSARQFPNYSSELNVNALLLGDSALYLCASSLGGSVEQYFGPGTRLTVT.

The V and J genes are TRBV5-4 and TRBJ2-1; 11 positions agree with TRBD2. Germline V CDR1 and CDR2: SGHNT, YYREEE (reference sequence). This CDR3 contains 16 residues. After removal of 4 bases from V and 9 bases from J, the junction contained 12 bases not matched to a gene. The CDR3 nucleotides read TGTGCCAGCAGCCTAACTAGCGGGAGCAAATACGGTGAGCAGTTCTTC. Amino acid sequence: CASSLTSGSKYGEQFF.

The genes are TRBV6-1 and TRBJ1-2; no reliable D call. Trimming removed 3 bases at V and 1 base at J, with 12 bases between. Germline CDR1 reads MNHNS; CDR2 reads SASEGT. The CDR3 totals 15 residues. The DNA for the CDR3 is TGTGCCAGCAGTGATTCACGAGGACTTAACTATGGCTACACCTTC. Its translation: CASSDSRGLNYGYTF.

This chain joins TRBV5-1 and TRBJ2-2; 7 nucleotides align to TRBD1. Per the germline V gene, CDR1 is SGHRS and CDR2 is YFSETQ. There are 21 residues in the CDR3. V shed 0 bases and J 2 bases; nucleotides not matched to a gene: 19. The DNA of the CDR3 is TGCGCCAGCAGCTTGGCCAGAATTACTCCCTTTACAGGGGAAAACACCGGGGAGCTGTTTTTT. Encoded protein: CASSLARITPFTGENTGELFF.

The V gene is TRBV11-2, the J gene TRBJ1-3; TRBD1 agrees at 7 bases. The CDR3 runs to 15 residues. Germline CDR1 and CDR2: SGHAT and FQNNGV. V lost 5 bases, J lost 0 bases, and 4 bases stayed unmatched. The CDR3 nucleotides read TGTGCCAGCAGCATGGACAGGAACTCTGGAAACACCATATATTTT. It is translated as CASSMDRNSGNTIYF. The variable domain in full, with the rest retrieved from reference TRBV11-2 and TRBJ1-3, is EAGVAQSPRYKIIEKRQSVAFWCNPISGHATLYWYQQILGQGPKLLIQFQNNGVVDDSQLPKDRFSAERLKGVDSTLKIQPAKLEDSAVYLCASSMDRNSGNTIYFGEGSWLTVV.

The chain joins TRBV6-1 to TRBJ1-2; D unclear. This CDR3 has 13 amino acids. V shed 2 bases and J shed 1 base, with 5 bases lying between them. From germline, CDR1 is MNHNS and CDR2 SASEGT. As DNA, the CDR3 is TGTGCCAGCAGTGAACGGGGTAACTATGGCTACACCTTC. It codes for CASSERGNYGYTF.